This T cell receptor (beta chain) was sequenced for a study of blood T cell repertoires in COVID-19. On the study more broadly: From the United States, Italy and Spain came samples of acute and convalescent COVID-19. Sources were T cells, B-cell-depleted T cells, or PBMCs; the material itself was cDNA or gDNA.

Per the authors' pipeline: Researchers report that nucleated cell counts were estimated from reference gene primer amplification. Profiling relied on immunoSEQ multiplex PCR, and the TCRdb table lists in-frame clones only, not all of them. V and J calls and clone size follow that table, whereas D and trimming were derived from the DNA. The sample shows 150,000 or so clones, 86% of them seen only once. Losses at the gene ends were 4 bases for V and 3 bases for J; bases not matched to a gene: 12. Germline V CDR1 and CDR2: SGHRS, YFSETQ. This CDR3 region has 18 residues. The gene calls are TRBV5-1 and TRBJ2-1; 11 bases are a match to TRBD2. The origin of this receptor is a man aged 60 to 69 with acute or convalescent COVID-19. Source material: peripheral blood. The DNA for the CDR3 is TGCGCCAGCAGCAGCCGTATACTAGCGGGAGCCATCTACAATGAGCAGTTCTTC. This codes for CASSSRILAGAIYNEQFF.